Below, 28 T cell receptor beta chains from the same sample are listed, as sequenced in a study of OX40 agonist ivuxolimab in advanced cancers. The library was obtained by the immunoSEQ multiplex PCR assay. The table comes from immuneACCESS by way of TCRdb, which keeps in-frame sequences with V and J called. Part of the clones is missing from these tables; in studies checked, under half for an unresolved V gene and the rest for unknown reasons. This sample is represented by tens of thousands of clones; roughly 92% of them were singletons. The ten largest clonotypes hold just under 9.5% of the sample. The specimen was CD4+ or CD8+ T cells sorted from blood, collected in a trial of the OX40 agonist ivuxolimab. The source is an adult with an advanced solid tumor such as melanoma, head and neck, liver or kidney cancer.

The rearrangement joins TRBV11-2 to TRBJ2-2; 7 nucleotides align to TRBD1. V lost 1 base to trimming and J lost 3 bases; unmatched junction nucleotides: 14. The germline gives CDR1 SGHAT, CDR2 FQNNGV. This CDR3 region has 19 residues. The CDR3 DNA sequence: TGTGCCAGCAGCTTAGTAGTTCCTGGGACAGAAGTCGACACCGGGGAGCTGTTTTTT. Amino acids: CASSLVVPGTEVDTGELFF.

By share of the sample, this clone is medium-sized. The V and J genes are TRBV2 and TRBJ2-3, with 9 nucleotides matching TRBD1. This CDR3 spans 15 amino acids. Germline CDR1 is SNHLY and CDR2 is FYNNEI. V shed 5 bases and J 0 bases; nucleotides not matched to a gene: 3. The CDR3 DNA is TGTGCCAGCAGTCCGACAGGGGGAAGCACAGATACGCAGTATTTT. Amino acids: CASSPTGGSTDTQYF.

CDR3 loop: CASSFGTGSTDTQYF. The CDR3 DNA sequence: TGTGCCAGCAGTTTTGGGACAGGGAGTACAGATACGCAGTATTTT. The gene calls are TRBV5-6 and TRBJ2-3, with 9 nucleotides matching TRBD1. The length of the CDR3 is 15 residues. After removal of 5 bases from V and 3 bases from J, the junction contained 7 bases not matched to a gene. Germline-derived CDR1 and CDR2 are SGHDT and YYEEEE. Filled out from reference TRBV5-6 and TRBJ2-3, the complete variable domain reads DAGVTQSPTHLIKTRGQQVTLRCSPKSGHDTVSWYQQALGQGPQFIFQYYEEEERQRGNFPDRFSGHQFPNYSSELNVNALLLGDSALYLCASSFGTGSTDTQYFGPGTRLTVL.

The V call is TRBV6-1, the J call TRBJ1-2; 11 bases are a match to TRBD1. The CDR3 totals 15 residues. CDR1 MNHNS and CDR2 SASEGT come from the germline V gene. J gave up 8 bases and V 2 bases, and 7 bases lay outside the gene matches. The CDR3 protein is CASSELSGTGGGYTF. DNA for the CDR3: TGTGCCAGCAGTGAATTATCCGGGACAGGGGGAGGCTACACCTTC.

The chain joins TRBV4-1 to TRBJ2-5; possibly TRBD2 for D (6 bases). Germline V gene data show CDR1 as MGHRA and CDR2 as YSYEKL. The CDR3 contains 14 residues. Trimming took 1 base from V and 3 from J, leaving 9 bases between them. The CDR3 spells CASSQVGGEETQYF. The CDR3, as DNA: TGCGCCAGCAGCCAAGTCGGCGGGGAAGAGACCCAGTACTTC.

The chain joins TRBV6-5 to TRBJ2-3; 7 nucleotides line up with TRBD2. The trim removed 6 bases at V and 5 bases at J, leaving 11 bases unmatched. From germline, CDR1 is MNHEY and CDR2 SVGAGI. The CDR3 is made up of 15 amino acids. CDR3 coding DNA: TGTGCCAGCAGCCCCACGAGAGGGGAGGGAGATACGCAGTATTTT. Its protein product is CASSPTRGEGDTQYF.

CDR3 region: CASSLSQGAITDTQYF. The CDR3 region has the DNA TGTGCCAGCAGCTTATCGCAGGGGGCAATAACAGATACGCAGTATTTT. V and J are TRBV7-2 and TRBJ2-3; 8 bases map to TRBD1. CDR3 length: 16 residues. J lost 3 bases, V lost 2 bases, and 7 bases had no gene match. The germline CDR1 and CDR2 sequences are SGHTA and FQGNSA.

The CDR3 region is CASSPTWGSYNEQFF. The CDR3 DNA reads TGTGCCAGCAGCCCGACTTGGGGTTCCTACAATGAGCAGTTCTTC. The chain recombines TRBV5-4 with TRBJ2-1; D remains ambiguous. V was shortened by 4 bases and J by 1 base, with 12 bases between the two germline ends. Germline assignment: CDR1 SGHNT and CDR2 YYREEE (reference sequence). This CDR3 contains 15 residues.

The chain couples TRBV6-5 to TRBJ1-4, with D perhaps matching TRBD1 (5 bases). Trimming removed 0 bases from V and 5 bases from J, with 7 bases in between. Germline-derived CDR1 and CDR2 are MNHEY and SVGAGI. The CDR3 has 14 amino acids. Here the CDR3 reads CASSYSWGNEKLFF. DNA of the CDR3: TGTGCCAGCAGTTACTCTTGGGGCAATGAAAAACTGTTTTTT.

This sequence joins TRBV29-1 and TRBJ2-1, with D perhaps assigned TRBD1 or TRBD2 (5 bases each). This CDR3 region has 12 residues. Germline values: CDR1 SQVTM, CDR2 ANQGSEA. V was pared by 7 bases and J by 8 bases, with 15 bases between. CDR3 sequence reads: CSGRDLAHEQFF. The DNA of the CDR3 is TGCAGCGGCCGGGACCTCGCCCATGAGCAGTTCTTC.

This chain uses TRBV27 with TRBJ1-2; the D gene is possibly TRBD1 (5 bases). Germline V gene sequence: CDR1 MNHEY, CDR2 SMNVEV (reference sequence). The V gene lost 2 bases and the J gene lost 2 bases, with 6 bases spanning the gap. The CDR3 has 13 residues. The CDR3 loop is CASSLAGNYGYTF. The CDR3 nucleotides read TGTGCCAGCAGTTTAGCAGGGAACTATGGCTACACCTTC.

The chain couples TRBV5-6 to TRBJ2-1, with 7 nucleotides matching TRBD1. Germline assignment: CDR1 SGHDT and CDR2 YYEEEE. V shed 3 bases, J shed 6 bases, and the junction held 12 bases outside the gene matches. CDR3 length equals 16 residues. The CDR3 DNA is TGTGCCAGCAGCTGGACAGGTAGCTGGAGCGGCAATGAGCAGTTCTTC. This codes for CASSWTGSWSGNEQFF. The whole variable domain, filled in from reference TRBV5-6 and TRBJ2-1, reads DAGVTQSPTHLIKTRGQQVTLRCSPKSGHDTVSWYQQALGQGPQFIFQYYEEEERQRGNFPDRFSGHQFPNYSSELNVNALLLGDSALYLCASSWTGSWSGNEQFFGPGTRLTVL.

The genes are TRBV5-6 and TRBJ1-1; possible D gene TRBD1, 6 bases. With 4 bases removed from V and 4 bases from J, the gap between germline ends came to 23 bases. This CDR3 contains 17 residues. Germline loops: CDR1 SGHDT, CDR2 YYEEEE. The CDR3 region is CASSILPDSLVTTEAFF. In nucleotides, the CDR3 is TGTGCCAGCAGCATTCTCCCGGACAGCCTCGTAACCACTGAAGCTTTCTTT.

The rearrangement links TRBV2 to TRBJ1-4; D gene unclear. V lost 10 bases and J lost 1, with 13 bases in between. Germline V gene sequence: CDR1 SNHLY, CDR2 FYNNEI. The CDR3 length is 14 residues. The CDR3 protein is CATSFAGTNEKLFF. The CDR3 DNA follows: TGTGCCACCTCGTTTGCGGGAACTAATGAAAAACTGTTTTTT.

V and J are TRBV6-5 and TRBJ2-5, with TRBD2 matching over 11 bases. Germline CDR1 reads MNHEY; CDR2 reads SVGAGI. The CDR3 runs 15 residues. The J segment lost 4 bases and the V segment lost 5 bases, leaving 6 bases of the junction unmatched. CDR3 sequence reads: CASSMTGLAGETQYF. CDR3 DNA sequence: TGTGCCAGCAGTATGACCGGACTAGCGGGAGAGACCCAGTACTTC.

CDR3 in amino acids: CASSILGTGGNGYTF. For the CDR3, the DNA is TGTGCCAGTAGTATCCTTGGGACAGGAGGGAATGGCTACACCTTC. The chain combines TRBV19 with TRBJ1-2; TRBD1 aligns across 8 bases. The CDR3 totals 15 residues. Germline V lookup: CDR1 LNHDA, CDR2 SQIVND (reference sequence). The J segment lost 6 bases and the V segment lost 3 bases, leaving 9 bases of the junction unmatched.

The chain carries TRBV11-2 and TRBJ2-7; D is possibly TRBD1 or TRBD2 (6 bases each). This CDR3 spans 15 amino acids. CDR1 and CDR2 from the germline V gene are SGHAT and FQNNGV. The V end lost 5 bases, the J end lost 6 bases, and 20 bases lay between the germline ends. CDR3 loop: CASSPVGGAGLEQYF. DNA of the CDR3: TGTGCCAGCAGCCCGGTGGGGGGCGCTGGGCTCGAGCAGTACTTC.

The rearrangement uses TRBV9 and TRBJ2-1; 8 bases agree with TRBD2. The CDR3 extends over 12 amino acids. Germline V gives CDR1 SGDLS, CDR2 YYNGEE. The V and J ends lost 3 bases and 7 bases, in that order; junction bases with no gene match: 0. The CDR3 DNA sequence: TGTGCCAGCAGCGCGGGGGGGAATGAGCAGTTCTTC. It is translated as CASSAGGNEQFF.

J is TRBJ2-7 and V is TRBV29-1; 8 bases fit TRBD2. The CDR3 runs 12 residues. The germline gives CDR1 SQVTM, CDR2 ANQGSEA. V shed 8 bases and J 7 bases; nucleotides not matched to a gene: 10. The DNA of the CDR3 is TGCAGCACGGGACTAGTCAGCGGGGAGCAGTACTTC. Translation: CSTGLVSGEQYF.

The gene calls are TRBV6-5 and TRBJ2-7; possibly TRBD1 for D (6 bases). This CDR3 is 13 amino acids long. With 4 bases removed from V and 3 bases from J, the gap between germline ends came to 10 bases. Germline-derived CDR1 and CDR2 are MNHEY and SVGAGI. As DNA, the CDR3 is TGTGCCAGCAGTTTCGTGGACAGCTACGAGCAGTACTTC. Translating it yields CASSFVDSYEQYF.

The chain links TRBV6-6 to TRBJ2-1, with a tentative D call TRBD1 (6 bases). Per the germline V gene, CDR1 is MNHNY and CDR2 is SVGAGI (reference sequence). CDR3 length: 15 residues. V was shortened by 7 bases and J by 0 bases, with 13 bases between the two germline ends. The DNA for the CDR3 is TGTGCCAGCAACCCAGGGGCGTCCTCCTACAATGAGCAGTTCTTC. The encoded protein is CASNPGASSYNEQFF.

This clone was observed once. The V call is TRBV6-1, the J call TRBJ1-6, with 8 nucleotides matching TRBD1. Germline CDR1 is MNHNS and CDR2 is SASEGT. Trimming cost V 3 bases and J 8 bases; bases outside gene matches: 6. CDR3 length: 15 residues. The CDR3 DNA follows: TGTGCCAGCAGTGAGAGTAGGACAGGGTATTCACCCCTCCACTTT. It codes for CASSESRTGYSPLHF.

CDR3 amino acids: CASSVDGQRYNSPLHF. The CDR3 nucleotides are TGTGCCAGCAGCGTAGATGGGCAGAGGTATAATTCACCCCTCCACTTT. V and J are TRBV9 and TRBJ1-6; D unresolved. The V end was cut by 0 bases, the J end by 4 bases, with 11 bases between. The germline V gene encodes CDR1 SGDLS and CDR2 YYNGEE. This CDR3 comprises 16 residues.

The chain is built from TRBV25-1 and TRBJ1-1; TRBD1 is a possible D gene (5 bases). Looked up from germline, CDR1 is MGHDK and CDR2 is SYGVNS. There are 18 residues in the CDR3. Trimming stripped 6 bases from V and 5 bases from J, with 28 bases between. The CDR3 DNA reads as TGTGCCAGCAGCATTCGCTTTGGCTCGGAGGGGTCGACGACTGAAGCTTTCTTT. It codes for CASSIRFGSEGSTTEAFF.

The chain employs TRBV27 and TRBJ1-5; tentatively, D is TRBD1 (6 bases). V gave up 5 bases and J gave up 4 bases, with 12 bases separating them. Germline assignment: CDR1 MNHEY and CDR2 SMNVEV (reference sequence). This CDR3 is built from 14 residues. In nucleotides, the CDR3 is TGTGCCAGCAGTCGAATCACAGGGAATCAGCCCCAGCATTTT. Protein sequence: CASSRITGNQPQHF.

This clone was picked up a small number of times. The chain joins TRBV19 to TRBJ1-5, with D unclear. V was pared by 3 bases and J by 4 bases, with 13 bases between. Germline V gives CDR1 LNHDA, CDR2 SQIVND (reference sequence). This CDR3 contains 15 residues. CDR3 DNA: TGTGCCAGTAGTATGGGAGGGTCTTGGAATCAGCCCCAGCATTTT. Its translation is CASSMGGSWNQPQHF.

The V call is TRBV7-8, the J call TRBJ1-3; D may be TRBD1 (5 bases). The CDR3 extends over 16 amino acids. The germline V and J ends were trimmed by 1 base and 0 bases, with 10 bases remaining between them. Germline assignment: CDR1 SGHVS and CDR2 FQNEAQ. CDR3 DNA sequence: TGTGCCAGCAGCTTAGTCGGGGGACTCTCTGGAAACACCATATATTTT. It translates to CASSLVGGLSGNTIYF.

The chain links TRBV9 to TRBJ1-2; D is possibly TRBD1 (6 bases). This CDR3 has 17 residues. V was cut by 3 bases and J by 3 bases, with 21 bases left in between. Looked up from germline, CDR1 is SGDLS and CDR2 is YYNGEE. This CDR3 reads CASSDNGGRQVHYGYTF. CDR3 coding DNA: TGTGCCAGCAGCGATAATGGAGGGCGACAGGTACACTATGGCTACACCTTC.